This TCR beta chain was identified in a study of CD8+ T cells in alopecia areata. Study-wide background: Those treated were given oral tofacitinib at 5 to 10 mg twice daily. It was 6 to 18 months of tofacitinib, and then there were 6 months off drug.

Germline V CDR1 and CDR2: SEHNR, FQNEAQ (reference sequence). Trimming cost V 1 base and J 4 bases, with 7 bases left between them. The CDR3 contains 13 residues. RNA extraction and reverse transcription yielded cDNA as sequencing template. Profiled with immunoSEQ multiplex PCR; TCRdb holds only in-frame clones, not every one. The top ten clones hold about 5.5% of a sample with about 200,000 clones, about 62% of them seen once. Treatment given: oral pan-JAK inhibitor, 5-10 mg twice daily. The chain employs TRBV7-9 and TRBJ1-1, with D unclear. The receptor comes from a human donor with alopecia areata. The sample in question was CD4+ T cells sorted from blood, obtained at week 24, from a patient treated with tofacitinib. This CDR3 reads CASSLVSLTEAFF. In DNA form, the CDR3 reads TGTGCCAGCAGCTTAGTTTCCCTCACTGAAGCTTTCTTT. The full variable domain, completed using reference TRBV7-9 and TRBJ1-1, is DTGVSQNPRHKITKRGQNVTFRCDPISEHNRLYWYRQTLGQGPEFLTYFQNEAQLEKSRLLSDRFSAERPKGSFSTLEIQRTEQGDSAMYLCASSLVSLTEAFFGQGTRLTVV.